The rows below give T cell receptor beta chains drawn from one sample of a study of CD8 T cells in ankylosing spondylitis. Each CDR3 protein is one row after TCRdb ran MiXCR on the 5' RACE reads. Among about 250,000 distinct CDR3 sequences listed, 8% to 11% were seen once. Specimen: blood, either unsorted or a sorted T cell fraction (not recorded which). The source of these receptors is a male donor with ankylosing spondylitis or in good health (not recorded which). CDR3s include the opening cysteine and the closing phenylalanine or tryptophan. Each record gives: CDR3 protein, CDR3 DNA, D gene, clone size, J gene, V gene. A D gene is named only where the DNA matches it firmly. Some rows have no size entry. The others give once, few or many, or a class for an expanded clone.

CDR3aa: CASSSGTRSNQPQHF
CDR3nt: TGTGCCAGCAGCTCCGGGACCCGCAGCAATCAGCCCCAGCATTTT
d_gene: NA
abundance: few
j_gene: TRBJ1-5
v_gene: TRBV5-6

CDR3aa: CASTRDSANTGELFF
CDR3nt: TGCGCCAGCACGCGGGACAGCGCGAACACCGGGGAGCTGTTTTTT
d_gene: NA
abundance: many
j_gene: TRBJ2-2
v_gene: TRBV5-1

CDR3aa: CASSAPGLVGDNEQFF
CDR3nt: TGTGCCAGCAGCGCCCCCGGGCTAGTGGGAGACAATGAGCAGTTCTTC
d_gene: NA
abundance: NA
j_gene: TRBJ2-1
v_gene: TRBV7-9

CDR3aa: CASSFEVTEAFF
CDR3nt: TGTGCCAGCAGTTTTGAGGTTACTGAAGCTTTCTTT
d_gene: NA
abundance: many
j_gene: TRBJ1-1
v_gene: TRBV12-3/TRBV12-4

CDR3aa: CASRPGLGASYNEQFF
CDR3nt: TGTGCCAGCAGACCGGGACTAGGGGCCTCCTACAATGAGCAGTTCTTC
d_gene: TRBD2
abundance: NA
j_gene: TRBJ2-1
v_gene: TRBV6-2/TRBV6-3

CDR3aa: CASSLGGPPNYGYTF
CDR3nt: TGTGCCAGCAGCTTAGGGGGGCCCCCTAACTATGGCTACACCTTC
d_gene: NA
abundance: NA
j_gene: TRBJ1-2
v_gene: TRBV7-2

CDR3aa: CASTSSFYTGELFF
CDR3nt: TGTGCCAGCACCAGTTCCTTTTACACCGGGGAGCTGTTTTTT
d_gene: NA
abundance: many
j_gene: TRBJ2-2
v_gene: TRBV12-3/TRBV12-4

CDR3aa: CAPVVGQGGIGTEAFF
CDR3nt: TGTGCCCCAGTCGTGGGACAGGGGGGAATCGGCACTGAAGCTTTCTTT
d_gene: TRBD1
abundance: many
j_gene: TRBJ1-1
v_gene: TRBV6-1

CDR3aa: CASSFSLDNQPQHF
CDR3nt: TGTGCCAGCAGTTTTTCCCTGGACAATCAGCCCCAGCATTTT
d_gene: NA
abundance: NA
j_gene: TRBJ1-5
v_gene: TRBV6-5

CDR3aa: CASSMDDRGHQPQHF
CDR3nt: TGTGCCAGTAGTATGGACGACAGGGGGCACCAGCCCCAGCATTTT
d_gene: TRBD1
abundance: many
j_gene: TRBJ1-5
v_gene: TRBV19

CDR3aa: CASRTGDNYGYTF
CDR3nt: TGTGCCAGCAGGACAGGGGACAACTATGGCTACACCTTC
d_gene: TRBD1
abundance: NA
j_gene: TRBJ1-2
v_gene: TRBV25-1

CDR3aa: CASSLGRFQETQYF
CDR3nt: TGTGCCAGCAGCTTAGGGCGGTTCCAAGAGACCCAGTACTTC
d_gene: NA
abundance: NA
j_gene: TRBJ2-5
v_gene: TRBV7-2

CDR3aa: CASSFGQGGGYEQYF
CDR3nt: TGCGCCAGCAGCTTCGGGCAGGGAGGGGGCTACGAGCAGTACTTC
d_gene: NA
abundance: many
j_gene: TRBJ2-7
v_gene: TRBV5-1

CDR3aa: CAISDGAVSGNTIYF
CDR3nt: TGTGCCATCAGTGACGGAGCCGTGTCTGGAAACACCATATATTTT
d_gene: NA
abundance: many
j_gene: TRBJ1-3
v_gene: TRBV10-3

CDR3aa: CASSQGLTENEKLFF
CDR3nt: TGCGCCAGCAGCCAAGGATTGACAGAGAATGAAAAACTGTTTTTT
d_gene: NA
abundance: few
j_gene: TRBJ1-4
v_gene: TRBV4-1

CDR3aa: CASSLELRAYNEQFF
CDR3nt: TGCGCCAGCAGCTTGGAACTAAGGGCCTACAATGAGCAGTTCTTC
d_gene: NA
abundance: few
j_gene: TRBJ2-1
v_gene: TRBV5-1

CDR3aa: CASSLAETGGGYTF
CDR3nt: TGTGCCAGCAGCTTAGCAGAGACCGGGGGCGGCTACACCTTC
d_gene: NA
abundance: many
j_gene: TRBJ1-2
v_gene: TRBV7-8

CDR3aa: CSARRGEQPQHF
CDR3nt: TGCAGTGCTAGGAGGGGGGAACAGCCCCAGCATTTT
d_gene: NA
abundance: few
j_gene: TRBJ1-5
v_gene: TRBV20-1

CDR3aa: CAWSVGEGQPQHF
CDR3nt: TGTGCCTGGAGTGTAGGAGAGGGGCAGCCCCAGCATTTT
d_gene: NA
abundance: many
j_gene: TRBJ1-5
v_gene: TRBV30

CDR3aa: CSASQPGTHLNQPQHF
CDR3nt: TGCAGTGCTAGCCAGCCTGGGACCCACCTTAATCAGCCCCAGCATTTT
d_gene: NA
abundance: many
j_gene: TRBJ1-5
v_gene: TRBV20-1

CDR3aa: CSALPRGGLREKLFF
CDR3nt: TGCAGTGCTCTCCCCCGGGGGGGTTTGCGGGAAAAACTGTTTTTT
d_gene: NA
abundance: many
j_gene: TRBJ1-4
v_gene: TRBV20-1

CDR3aa: CASSSQAGGPYEQYF
CDR3nt: TGTGCCAGCAGCTCGCAAGCGGGAGGGCCTTACGAGCAGTACTTC
d_gene: TRBD2
abundance: many
j_gene: TRBJ2-7
v_gene: TRBV7-8

CDR3aa: CASSQDGGTGGSPLHF
CDR3nt: TGTGCCAGCAGCCAAGATGGTGGGACAGGAGGATCACCCCTCCACTTT
d_gene: TRBD1
abundance: few
j_gene: TRBJ1-6
v_gene: TRBV3-1

CDR3aa: CSARFPQGIAYEQYF
CDR3nt: TGCAGTGCCCGCTTCCCACAGGGGATAGCCTACGAGCAGTACTTC
d_gene: TRBD1
abundance: many
j_gene: TRBJ2-7
v_gene: TRBV20-1

CDR3aa: CASSEYGGGQETQYF
CDR3nt: TGTGCCAGCAGTGAATACGGGGGAGGGCAAGAGACCCAGTACTTC
d_gene: TRBD2
abundance: many
j_gene: TRBJ2-5
v_gene: TRBV2

CDR3aa: CSVQEPRSTDTQYF
CDR3nt: TGCAGTGTCCAGGAGCCGAGATCCACAGATACGCAGTATTTT
d_gene: NA
abundance: many
j_gene: TRBJ2-3
v_gene: TRBV20-1

CDR3aa: CASSLTSDYEQYF
CDR3nt: TGCGCCAGCAGCTTGACGTCGGACTACGAGCAGTACTTC
d_gene: NA
abundance: many
j_gene: TRBJ2-7
v_gene: TRBV5-1

CDR3aa: CASSRDSNTGELFF
CDR3nt: TGTGCCAGCAGCCGCGACAGCAACACCGGGGAGCTGTTTTTT
d_gene: NA
abundance: few
j_gene: TRBJ2-2
v_gene: TRBV7-9

CDR3aa: CASSLGTTTYEQYF
CDR3nt: TGTGCCAGCAGTCTTGGGACTACTACCTACGAGCAGTACTTC
d_gene: TRBD2
abundance: many
j_gene: TRBJ2-7
v_gene: TRBV12-3/TRBV12-4

CDR3aa: CASSLTLAITEKLFF
CDR3nt: TGTGCCAGCAGCCTGACACTAGCAATCACAGAAAAACTGTTTTTT
d_gene: NA
abundance: many
j_gene: TRBJ1-4
v_gene: TRBV27

CDR3aa: CASRPTDPYGYTF
CDR3nt: TGTGCCAGCAGGCCGACAGACCCCTATGGCTACACCTTC
d_gene: NA
abundance: many
j_gene: TRBJ1-2
v_gene: TRBV7-2

CDR3aa: CASSAQGGNSPLHF
CDR3nt: TGTGCCAGCAGTGCCCAGGGGGGCAATTCACCCCTCCACTTT
d_gene: TRBD1
abundance: many
j_gene: TRBJ1-6
v_gene: TRBV12-3/TRBV12-4

CDR3aa: CASSPQKVANTGELFF
CDR3nt: TGTGCCAGCTCACCACAAAAGGTCGCGAACACCGGGGAGCTGTTTTTT
d_gene: NA
abundance: few
j_gene: TRBJ2-2
v_gene: TRBV18

CDR3aa: CASSFLGGNQPQHF
CDR3nt: TGTGCCAGCAGCTTCTTGGGAGGCAATCAGCCCCAGCATTTT
d_gene: NA
abundance: many
j_gene: TRBJ1-5
v_gene: TRBV11-2

CDR3aa: CASSLVEGSTHEQYF
CDR3nt: TGTGCCAGCAGCTTAGTCGAAGGGAGTACCCACGAGCAGTACTTC
d_gene: NA
abundance: many
j_gene: TRBJ2-7
v_gene: TRBV11-2

CDR3aa: CASSLEVGVETQYF
CDR3nt: TGTGCCAGCAGCTTGGAGGTAGGGGTGGAGACCCAGTACTTC
d_gene: NA
abundance: NA
j_gene: TRBJ2-5
v_gene: TRBV5-6

CDR3aa: CASSGGQGTYNEQFF
CDR3nt: TGTGCCAGCAGCGGCGGACAGGGAACCTACAATGAGCAGTTCTTC
d_gene: TRBD1
abundance: many
j_gene: TRBJ2-1
v_gene: TRBV13

CDR3aa: CASSQMGMGTYEQYF
CDR3nt: TGCGCCAGCAGCCAAATGGGTATGGGAACGTACGAGCAGTACTTC
d_gene: NA
abundance: many
j_gene: TRBJ2-7
v_gene: TRBV4-1

CDR3aa: CAWSEGFLRQYF
CDR3nt: TGTGCCTGGAGTGAGGGCTTTCTTAGGCAGTATTTT
d_gene: NA
abundance: many
j_gene: TRBJ2-3
v_gene: TRBV30

CDR3aa: CASRLTVEYQETQYF
CDR3nt: TGTGCCTCTCGATTGACAGTAGAGTACCAAGAGACCCAGTACTTC
d_gene: NA
abundance: few
j_gene: TRBJ2-5
v_gene: TRBV30

CDR3aa: CASGGLAGSGGYNEQFF
CDR3nt: TGTGCCAGCGGGGGACTAGCGGGGTCGGGGGGCTACAATGAGCAGTTCTTC
d_gene: TRBD2
abundance: few
j_gene: TRBJ2-1
v_gene: TRBV11-2

CDR3aa: CASSFTSGGNSYEQYF
CDR3nt: TGTGCCAGCAGCTTTACTTCGGGCGGCAACTCCTACGAGCAGTACTTC
d_gene: NA
abundance: NA
j_gene: TRBJ2-7
v_gene: TRBV7-9

CDR3aa: CASNTELDGELFF
CDR3nt: TGTGCCAGCAACACGGAGTTGGACGGGGAGCTGTTTTTT
d_gene: NA
abundance: many
j_gene: TRBJ2-2
v_gene: TRBV12-3/TRBV12-4

CDR3aa: CASRPPGDGTDTQYF
CDR3nt: TGTGCCAGCAGGCCACCAGGGGACGGGACAGATACGCAGTATTTT
d_gene: NA
abundance: many
j_gene: TRBJ2-3
v_gene: TRBV12-3/TRBV12-4

CDR3aa: CASSFAGGEQYF
CDR3nt: TGTGCCAGCAGCTTCGCCGGGGGCGAGCAGTACTTC
d_gene: NA
abundance: NA
j_gene: TRBJ2-7
v_gene: TRBV7-9

CDR3aa: CASSILSQDTQYF
CDR3nt: TGTGCCAGTAGTATACTCAGTCAAGATACGCAGTATTTT
d_gene: NA
abundance: few
j_gene: TRBJ2-3
v_gene: TRBV19

CDR3aa: CASSFSGTGGFINEKLFF
CDR3nt: TGTGCCAGCAGCTTCTCGGGGACAGGGGGCTTTATAAATGAAAAACTGTTTTTT
d_gene: TRBD1
abundance: few
j_gene: TRBJ1-4
v_gene: TRBV11-1

CDR3aa: CAAAFPQGTQYF
CDR3nt: TGTGCCGCAGCGTTCCCTCAAGGGACCCAGTACTTC
d_gene: NA
abundance: many
j_gene: TRBJ2-5
v_gene: TRBV6-1

CDR3aa: CASSQAQGGWFSGANVLTF
CDR3nt: TGCGCCAGCAGCCAAGCTCAGGGAGGTTGGTTCTCTGGGGCCAACGTCCTGACTTTC
d_gene: NA
abundance: many
j_gene: TRBJ2-6
v_gene: TRBV4-1

CDR3aa: CASSQDTGSNQPQHF
CDR3nt: TGTGCCAGCAGCCAGGACACAGGCAGCAATCAGCCCCAGCATTTT
d_gene: NA
abundance: many
j_gene: TRBJ1-5
v_gene: TRBV3-1

CDR3aa: CASWPGNTGELFF
CDR3nt: TGCGCCAGCTGGCCGGGGAACACCGGGGAGCTGTTTTTT
d_gene: NA
abundance: many
j_gene: TRBJ2-2
v_gene: TRBV5-1

CDR3aa: CASSLGSGAGFWNNEQFF
CDR3nt: TGCGCCAGCAGCTTGGGCTCGGGGGCTGGCTTTTGGAACAATGAGCAGTTCTTC
d_gene: NA
abundance: NA
j_gene: TRBJ2-1
v_gene: TRBV5-1

CDR3aa: CASSPRQYSNQPQHF
CDR3nt: TGTGCCAGCAGTCCCCGACAGTATAGCAATCAGCCCCAGCATTTT
d_gene: NA
abundance: many
j_gene: TRBJ1-5
v_gene: TRBV2

CDR3aa: CASSQDFSSYEQYF
CDR3nt: TGTGCCAGCAGCCAAGACTTTAGCTCCTACGAGCAGTACTTC
d_gene: NA
abundance: many
j_gene: TRBJ2-7
v_gene: TRBV4-2

CDR3aa: CSVVRQAYEQYF
CDR3nt: TGCAGCGTTGTTAGACAGGCCTACGAGCAGTACTTC
d_gene: NA
abundance: NA
j_gene: TRBJ2-7
v_gene: TRBV29-1

CDR3aa: CASSYRTSGSTGAEQYF
CDR3nt: TGTGCCAGCAGCTACCGGACTAGCGGGAGTACGGGGGCGGAGCAGTACTTC
d_gene: TRBD2
abundance: many
j_gene: TRBJ2-7
v_gene: TRBV5-6

CDR3aa: CASSEGKGNTEAFF
CDR3nt: TGTGCCAGCAGTGAGGGGAAGGGGAACACTGAAGCTTTCTTT
d_gene: NA
abundance: many
j_gene: TRBJ1-1
v_gene: TRBV25-1

CDR3aa: CASSLAPGDGYTF
CDR3nt: TGCGCCAGCAGCTTGGCTCCCGGGGATGGCTACACCTTC
d_gene: NA
abundance: many
j_gene: TRBJ1-2
v_gene: TRBV5-1

CDR3aa: CSAIMTSGGAIRSTDTQYF
CDR3nt: TGCAGTGCTATTATGACTAGCGGGGGGGCCATCCGGAGCACAGATACGCAGTATTTT
d_gene: TRBD2
abundance: few
j_gene: TRBJ2-3
v_gene: TRBV20-1

CDR3aa: CASTPMVPGSSYNEQFF
CDR3nt: TGCGCCAGTACCCCGATGGTCCCCGGGAGCTCCTACAATGAGCAGTTCTTC
d_gene: NA
abundance: many
j_gene: TRBJ2-1
v_gene: TRBV5-1